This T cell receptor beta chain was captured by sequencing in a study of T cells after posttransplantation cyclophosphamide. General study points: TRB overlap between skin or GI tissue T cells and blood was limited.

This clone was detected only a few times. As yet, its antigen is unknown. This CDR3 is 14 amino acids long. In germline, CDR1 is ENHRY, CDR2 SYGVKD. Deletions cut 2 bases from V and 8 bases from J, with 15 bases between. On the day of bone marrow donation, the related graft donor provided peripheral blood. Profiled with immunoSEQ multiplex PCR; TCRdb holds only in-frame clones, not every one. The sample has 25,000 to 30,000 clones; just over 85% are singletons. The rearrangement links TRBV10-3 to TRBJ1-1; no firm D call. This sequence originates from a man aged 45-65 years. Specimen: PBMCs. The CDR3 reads CAISEVHSGSEAFF. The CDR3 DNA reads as TGTGCCATCAGTGAGGTTCACTCGGGGTCGGAAGCTTTCTTT.